These T cell receptor beta chains were read from a single sample in a study of cytomegalovirus exposure and HLA in healthy donors. TCRdb keeps only in-frame clones here, not all; method: immunoSEQ multiplex PCR. The sample has some 200,000 clones; roughly 78% are singletons. The sequenced material came from PBMCs. These receptors all come from a girl aged 5-17 years in good health and CMV-seropositive. Each CDR3 is given with its conserved first and last residue. The D gene is left open where the match is weak. Where a row states a size, it is once, few, many or the class of an expanded clone; other rows omit it.

D gene	V gene	clone size	J gene	CDR3 protein	CDR3 DNA
NA	TRBV15	NA	TRBJ1-4	CATSSRQAGANEKLFF	TGTGCCACCAGCAGTAGACAGGCCGGGGCTAATGAAAAACTGTTTTTT
TRBD1	TRBV9	NA	TRBJ2-7	CASSVAPTDRGLIYEQYF	TGTGCCAGCAGCGTTGCCCCCACGGACAGGGGGCTTATTTACGAGCAGTACTTC
TRBD1	TRBV27	NA	TRBJ2-2	CASSWGQGMIGELFF	TGTGCGAGCAGTTGGGGACAGGGAATGATCGGGGAGCTGTTTTTT
TRBD1	TRBV5-1	NA	TRBJ2-7	CASSLGGTGEYEQYF	TGCGCCAGCAGCTTGGGCGGGACAGGGGAATACGAGCAGTACTTC
TRBD2	TRBV11-2	NA	TRBJ2-3	CASSFISGGASTDTQYF	TGTGCCAGCAGCTTTATAAGCGGGGGGGCTAGCACAGATACGCAGTATTTT
NA	TRBV11-3	NA	TRBJ1-1	CASSFAPGEAFF	TGTGCCAGCAGCTTCGCCCCAGGGGAGGCTTTCTTT
NA	TRBV4-2	NA	TRBJ1-5	CASSQDRQGGQPQHF	TGTGCCAGCAGCCAAGATCGCCAGGGAGGACAGCCCCAGCATTTT
NA	TRBV27	NA	TRBJ1-5	CASRPGISSNQPQHF	TGTGCCAGCAGGCCGGGGATAAGTAGCAATCAGCCCCAGCATTTT
TRBD1	TRBV6-1	NA	TRBJ1-6	CASKGRDRGVPPLHF	TGTGCCAGCAAGGGGCGGGACAGGGGTGTACCACCCCTCCACTTT
NA	TRBV29-1	once	TRBJ2-7	CSVDWVGGLEQYF	TGCAGCGTTGATTGGGTGGGGGGGCTCGAGCAGTACTTC
NA	TRBV5-1	few	TRBJ2-7	CASRWAGSYEQYF	TGCGCCAGCAGGTGGGCGGGAAGCTACGAGCAGTACTTC
NA	TRBV10-3	NA	TRBJ1-1	CAISPSSRENTEAFF	TGTGCCATCAGTCCCAGTAGCAGGGAGAACACTGAAGCTTTCTTT
NA	TRBV7-9	NA	TRBJ1-2	CASSSPRGGYGYTF	TGTGCCAGCAGCTCCCCCAGGGGAGGGTATGGCTACACCTTC
TRBD1	TRBV5-1	NA	TRBJ2-2	CASSFGTGHTGELFF	TGCGCCAGCAGCTTCGGGACAGGGCACACCGGGGAGCTGTTTTTT
NA	TRBV6-1	few	TRBJ2-7	CASSEGPLPGEQYF	TGTGCCAGCAGTGAAGGACCCTTACCGGGCGAGCAGTACTTC
TRBD1	TRBV15	NA	TRBJ2-1	CATRGAQGADEQFF	TGTGCCACCAGGGGCGCCCAGGGGGCCGATGAGCAGTTCTTC
TRBD1	TRBV7-2	NA	TRBJ2-5	CASSKVGQGKETQYF	TGTGCCAGCAGCAAAGTGGGACAGGGGAAAGAGACCCAGTACTTC
NA	TRBV12-5	few	TRBJ2-1	CASGSPPTGRGTYNEQFF	TGTGCTAGTGGTTCTCCGCCAACAGGGCGAGGGACCTACAATGAGCAGTTCTTC
TRBD2	TRBV7-9	NA	TRBJ2-5	CASSSHPGGDQETQYF	TGTGCCAGCAGCTCACACCCCGGGGGGGACCAAGAGACCCAGTACTTC
NA	TRBV2	NA	TRBJ2-7	CASSDLRTVLEQYF	TGTGCCAGCAGTGATCTCCGGACAGTGCTCGAGCAGTACTTC
NA	TRBV14	NA	TRBJ1-3	CASSKSGPSGNTIYF	TGTGCCAGCTCCAAATCAGGGCCCTCTGGAAACACCATATATTTT
TRBD1	TRBV2	NA	TRBJ2-2	CASKGQGAPGELFF	TGTGCCAGCAAAGGGCAGGGGGCCCCCGGGGAGCTGTTTTTT
NA	TRBV6-5	NA	TRBJ1-1	CASSYAGKVTEAFF	TGTGCCAGCAGTTACGCGGGGAAGGTCACTGAAGCTTTCTTT
NA	TRBV11-2	NA	TRBJ1-5	CASSSGTISNQPQHF	TGTGCCAGCAGCTCCGGGACAATTAGCAATCAGCCCCAGCATTTT
TRBD1	TRBV5-8	NA	TRBJ2-5	CASSLEGTGGRETQYF	TGTGCCAGCAGCTTGGAGGGGACAGGGGGCCGTGAGACCCAGTACTTC
TRBD1	TRBV19	few	TRBJ1-5	CASSRDRGLSNQPQHF	TGTGCCAGTAGTAGGGACAGGGGGCTTAGCAATCAGCCCCAGCATTTT
NA	TRBV2	NA	TRBJ2-7	CASSESGLSYEQYF	TGTGCCAGCAGTGAGAGCGGGCTCTCCTACGAGCAGTACTTC
TRBD2	TRBV5-1	few	TRBJ2-3	CASSLGPSGATDTQYF	TGCGCCAGCAGCTTGGGTCCTAGCGGGGCCACAGATACGCAGTATTTT
TRBD1	TRBV14	once	TRBJ1-2	CASSQEGQNYGYTF	TGTGCCAGCAGCCAAGAGGGACAGAACTATGGCTACACCTTC
NA	TRBV7-9	NA	TRBJ2-7	CASSLKRSTSPMGHYEQYF	TGTGCCAGCAGCTTAAAAAGGTCTACTAGCCCAATGGGTCACTACGAGCAGTACTTC
NA	TRBV11-3	few	TRBJ2-1	CASSFREGAEQFF	TGTGCCAGCAGCTTTAGGGAAGGGGCCGAGCAGTTCTTC
NA	TRBV10-3	NA	TRBJ1-5	CAISGGRRDQPQHF	TGTGCCATCAGTGGGGGCAGAAGGGATCAGCCCCAGCATTTT
TRBD1	TRBV9	NA	TRBJ2-3	CASSASGTGPRDTQYF	TGTGCCAGCAGCGCTTCCGGGACAGGGCCTAGAGATACGCAGTATTTT
TRBD2	TRBV5-1	NA	TRBJ2-2	CASSLAGGPNTGELFF	TGCGCCAGCAGCTTAGCGGGGGGGCCGAACACCGGGGAGCTGTTTTTT
TRBD1	TRBV7-2	few	TRBJ2-7	CASSTTGGPYEQYF	TGTGCCAGCAGCACCACAGGGGGCCCGTACGAGCAGTACTTC
TRBD1	TRBV2	few	TRBJ2-7	CASRSMVGQGLEQYF	TGTGCCAGCAGGAGCATGGTAGGACAGGGGCTTGAGCAGTACTTC
NA	TRBV11-2	NA	TRBJ1-6	CASRQGSYNSPLHF	TGTGCCAGCAGACAGGGCTCCTATAATTCACCCCTCCACTTT
NA	TRBV18	NA	TRBJ2-3	CASSPDTTDTQYF	TGTGCCAGCTCACCGGACACCACAGATACGCAGTATTTT
NA	TRBV2	NA	TRBJ1-2	CASSLGPGGNYGYTF	TGTGCCAGCAGTCTGGGACCGGGGGGTAACTATGGCTACACCTTC
TRBD1	TRBV4-3	few	TRBJ1-2	CASSQKSAGGLSGYTF	TGCGCCAGCAGCCAAAAGTCAGCAGGGGGCTTGAGTGGCTACACCTTC
NA	TRBV4-2	NA	TRBJ2-5	CASSQDRAGHIQETQYF	TGTGCCAGCAGCCAAGATCGGGCAGGGCACATCCAAGAGACCCAGTACTTC